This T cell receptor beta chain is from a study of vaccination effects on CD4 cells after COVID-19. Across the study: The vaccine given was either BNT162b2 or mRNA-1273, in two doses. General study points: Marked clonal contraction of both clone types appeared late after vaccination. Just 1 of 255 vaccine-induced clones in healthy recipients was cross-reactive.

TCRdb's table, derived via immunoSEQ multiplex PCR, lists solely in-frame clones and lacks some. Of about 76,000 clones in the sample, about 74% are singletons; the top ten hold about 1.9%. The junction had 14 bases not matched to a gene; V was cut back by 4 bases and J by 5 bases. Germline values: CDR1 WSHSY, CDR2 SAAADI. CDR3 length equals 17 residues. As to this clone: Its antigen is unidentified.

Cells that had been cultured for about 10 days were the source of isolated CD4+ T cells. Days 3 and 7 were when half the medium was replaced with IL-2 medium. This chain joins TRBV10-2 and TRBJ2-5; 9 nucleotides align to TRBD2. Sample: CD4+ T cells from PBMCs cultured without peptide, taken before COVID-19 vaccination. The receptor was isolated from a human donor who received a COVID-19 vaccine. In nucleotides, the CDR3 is TGCGCCAGCAGTGCAGCGGGGGGTTCACACCCTCCCGAGACCCAGTACTTC. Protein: CASSAAGGSHPPETQYF.